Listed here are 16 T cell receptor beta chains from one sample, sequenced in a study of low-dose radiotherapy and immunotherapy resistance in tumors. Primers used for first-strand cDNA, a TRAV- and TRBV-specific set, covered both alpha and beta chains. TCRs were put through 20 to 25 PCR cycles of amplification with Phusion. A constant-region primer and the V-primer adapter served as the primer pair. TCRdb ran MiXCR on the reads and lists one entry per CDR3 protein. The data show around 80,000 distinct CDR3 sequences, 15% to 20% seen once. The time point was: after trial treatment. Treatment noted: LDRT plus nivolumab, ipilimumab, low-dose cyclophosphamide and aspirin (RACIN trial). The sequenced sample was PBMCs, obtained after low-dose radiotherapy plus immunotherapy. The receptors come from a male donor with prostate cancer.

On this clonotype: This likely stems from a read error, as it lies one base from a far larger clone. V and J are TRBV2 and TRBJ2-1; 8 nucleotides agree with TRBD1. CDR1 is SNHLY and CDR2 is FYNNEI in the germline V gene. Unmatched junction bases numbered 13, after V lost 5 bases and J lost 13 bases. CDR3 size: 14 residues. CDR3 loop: CASSLQGGQETQFF. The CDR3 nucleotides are TGTGCCAGCAGTTTACAGGGGGGCCAAGAGACCCAGTTCTTC.

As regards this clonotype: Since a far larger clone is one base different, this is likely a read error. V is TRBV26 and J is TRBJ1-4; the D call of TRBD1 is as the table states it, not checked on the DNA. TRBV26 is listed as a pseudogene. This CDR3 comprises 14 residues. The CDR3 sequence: CTSSSSGGGEKLFF. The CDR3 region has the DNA TGTACCAGCAGTTCCTCAGGTGGCGGTGAAAAACTGTTTTTT.

The CDR3 DNA reads as TGTGCCAGCAGCTTATCGGGGGGACAGGCCGACTCCTACGAGCAGTACTTC. Translation gives CASSLSGGQADSYEQYF. The rearrangement joins TRBV7-3 to TRBJ2-7; D may be TRBD1 (8 bases). CDR1 and CDR2 (germline): SGHTA, FQGTGA. The CDR3 sequence is 17 residues long. V was pared by 2 bases and J by 0 bases, with 17 bases between.

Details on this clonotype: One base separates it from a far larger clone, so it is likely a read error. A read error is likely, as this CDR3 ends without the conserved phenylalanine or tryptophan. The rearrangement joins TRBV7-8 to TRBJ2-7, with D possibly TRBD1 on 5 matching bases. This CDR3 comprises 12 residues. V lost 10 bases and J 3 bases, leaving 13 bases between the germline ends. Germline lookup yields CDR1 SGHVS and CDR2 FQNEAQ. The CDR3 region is CAIKGNLYEQYS. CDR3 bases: TGTGCCATCAAGGGGAACCTCTACGAGCAGTACTCC.

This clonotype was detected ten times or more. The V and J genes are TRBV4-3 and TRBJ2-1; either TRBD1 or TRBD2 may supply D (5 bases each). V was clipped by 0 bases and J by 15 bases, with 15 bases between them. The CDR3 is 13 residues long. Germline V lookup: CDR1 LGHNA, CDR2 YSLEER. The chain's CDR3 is CASSQETRGVGFF. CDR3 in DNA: TGCGCCAGCAGCCAAGAGACCCGAGGGGTTGGGTTCTTC.

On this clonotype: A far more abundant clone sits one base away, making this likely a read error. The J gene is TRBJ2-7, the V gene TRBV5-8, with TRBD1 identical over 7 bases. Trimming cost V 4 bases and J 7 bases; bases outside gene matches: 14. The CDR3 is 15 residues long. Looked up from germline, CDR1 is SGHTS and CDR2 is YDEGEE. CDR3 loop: CASSQGDRVNNEQYF. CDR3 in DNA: TGTGCCAGCAGCCAAGGAGACAGGGTAAACAATGAGCAGTACTTC.

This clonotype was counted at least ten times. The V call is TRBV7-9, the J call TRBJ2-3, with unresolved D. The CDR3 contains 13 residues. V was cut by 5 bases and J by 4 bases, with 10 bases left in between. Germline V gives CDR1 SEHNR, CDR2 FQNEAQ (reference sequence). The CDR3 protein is CASSPKGPDTQYF. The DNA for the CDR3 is TGTGCCAGCAGCCCCAAGGGCCCAGATACGCAGTATTTT.

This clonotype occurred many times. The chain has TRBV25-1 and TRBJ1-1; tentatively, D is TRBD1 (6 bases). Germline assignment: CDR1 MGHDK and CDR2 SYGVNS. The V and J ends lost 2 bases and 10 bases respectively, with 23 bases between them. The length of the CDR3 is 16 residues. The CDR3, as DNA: TGTGCCAGCAGTGAAGATCGGGGGGGCACCCGGAGGAGAGCTTTCTTT. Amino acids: CASSEDRGGTRRRAFF.

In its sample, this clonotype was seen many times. The CDR3 sequence: CASSPPLSQVYNEQFF. The CDR3 DNA is TGTGCCAGCTCACCACCTTTATCCCAGGTTTACAATGAGCAGTTCTTC. The chain links TRBV18 to TRBJ2-1; no clear D gene. CDR1 and CDR2 (germline): KGHSH, LQKENI. V lost 0 bases and J lost 4, with 13 bases in between. The CDR3 is 16 amino acids. Full variable domain (remainder filled in from reference TRBV18 and TRBJ2-1): NAGVMQNPRHLVRRRGQEARLRCSPMKGHSHVYWYRQLPEEGLKFMVYLQKENIIDESGMPKERFSAEFPKEGPSILRIQQVVRGDSAAYFCASSPPLSQVYNEQFFGPGTRLTVL.

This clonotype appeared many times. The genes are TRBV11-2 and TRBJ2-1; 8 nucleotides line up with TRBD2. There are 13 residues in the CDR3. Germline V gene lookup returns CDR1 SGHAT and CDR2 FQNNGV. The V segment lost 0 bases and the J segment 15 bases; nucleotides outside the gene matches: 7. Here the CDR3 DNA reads TGTGCCAGCAGCTTAGAGCCAAGCGGGAGTTGGTTCTTC. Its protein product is CASSLEPSGSWFF.

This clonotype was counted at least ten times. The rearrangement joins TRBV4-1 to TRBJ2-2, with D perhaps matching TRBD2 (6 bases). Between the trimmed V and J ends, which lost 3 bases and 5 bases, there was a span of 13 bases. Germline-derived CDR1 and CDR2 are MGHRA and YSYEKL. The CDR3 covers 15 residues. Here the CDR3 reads CASSQEGGTTGELFF. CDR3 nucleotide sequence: TGCGCCAGCAGCCAGGAGGGCGGGACTACCGGGGAGCTGTTTTTT.

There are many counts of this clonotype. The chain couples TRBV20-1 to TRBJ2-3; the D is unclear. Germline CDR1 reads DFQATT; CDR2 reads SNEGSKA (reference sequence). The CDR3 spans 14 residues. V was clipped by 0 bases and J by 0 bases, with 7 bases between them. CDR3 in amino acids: CSAREAGSTDTQYF. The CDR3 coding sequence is TGCAGTGCTAGAGAGGCAGGAAGCACAGATACGCAGTATTTT.

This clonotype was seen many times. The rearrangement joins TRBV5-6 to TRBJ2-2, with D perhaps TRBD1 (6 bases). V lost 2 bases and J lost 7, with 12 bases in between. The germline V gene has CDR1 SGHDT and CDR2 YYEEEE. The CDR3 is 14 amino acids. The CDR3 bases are TGTGCCAGCAGCTTAGGCCAGGGGATCGGGGAGCTGTTTTTT. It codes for CASSLGQGIGELFF.

In DNA, the CDR3 is TGTGCCAGCAGTGAAGCGACCCTCCACGAGCAGTACTTC. The encoded protein is CASSEATLHEQYF. This rearrangement joins TRBV2 to TRBJ2-7; the D is unclear. Trimming left V 0 bases short and J 5 bases short, with 8 bases between. This CDR3 is built from 13 residues. In germline, CDR1 is SNHLY, CDR2 FYNNEI.

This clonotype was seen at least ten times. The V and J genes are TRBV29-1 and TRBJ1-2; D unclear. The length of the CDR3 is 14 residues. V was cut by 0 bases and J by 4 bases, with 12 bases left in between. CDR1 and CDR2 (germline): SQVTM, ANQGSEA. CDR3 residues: CSVEEGEQVYGYTF. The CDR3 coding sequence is TGCAGCGTTGAAGAGGGAGAACAAGTCTATGGCTACACCTTC.

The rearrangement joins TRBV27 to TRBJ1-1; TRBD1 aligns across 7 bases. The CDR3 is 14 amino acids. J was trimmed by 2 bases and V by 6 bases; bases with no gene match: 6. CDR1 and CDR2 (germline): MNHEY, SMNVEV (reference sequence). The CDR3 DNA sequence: TGTGCCAGCAGAGACGACAGGGCAAACACTGAAGCTTTCTTT. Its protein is CASRDDRANTEAFF.